The entry below describes one T cell receptor (beta chain). This clone was observed a few times. The antigen it binds to is not known. No much larger clone is present one base from it, and per-base qualities are unavailable. From a lookup of the germline V gene, CDR1 and CDR2 are MDHEN and SYDVKM. Including cysteine and phenylalanine, the CDR3 has 13 amino acids. Just the 39-base CDR3 DNA is kept, in frame starting at base 1. Here V drops 6 bases and J drops 6 bases, and the junction holds 3 bases not matched to any gene. The entire amount of isolated RNA was reverse transcribed using the High Capacity cDNA Reverse Transcription Kit, so the sequenced TCRB transcripts were expressed ones. Survey-depth immunoSEQ sequencing was performed on stem cell-like memory T cell samples, with an average of about 1.01 million total reads per sample. After sorted cells were lysed in RLT buffer, RNA was extracted with DNase-treated RNeasy Micro or Mini kits, with the choice depending on cell number. To prevent cross-contamination, every cell subset was processed on its own, while patient and healthy donor samples were processed together. The immunoSEQ multiplex PCR was used to amplify TCRB sequences from cDNA, generating 87-bp fragments that spanned the CDR3 region. Sequencing of the amplicons was performed on the Illumina HiSeq platform. The authors processed their data as follows. PCR bias was corrected computationally using synthetic template baselines, and reads within Hamming distance 2 were collapsed, with unmergeable singletons discarded. By aligning reads against IMGT, V, D and J genes, CDR3 length, and insertions or deletions at six rearrangement sites were assigned. Within each subset, clonotype counts were normalized to sorted cell number, and only after that were true diversity and Gini coefficients computed with the tcR R package. The overlap coefficient, calculated on TCRB nucleotide sequences, was used to quantify repertoire sharing. Held by TCRdb, this immuneACCESS table contains in-frame sequences only and omits some clones. Under half of the omission traces to an unresolved V gene where checked; the cause of the rest is unknown. V, J and clone size are those of that table, while D and trimming were read from the DNA. Recorded for this sample are 15,000 to 20,000 clones; approximately 50% of them occurred a single time. Together, the top ten hold around 0.45% of the sample.

The source of the sample is a study of beta chain features in type 1 diabetes (dated by TCRdb to 2016 to 2018). Regarding the complete study: Mean age, gender distribution, total cell number and subset yield were not different between patients and healthy donors. A total of approximately 110,000,000 sorted cells were examined across all samples, and a strong correlation was observed between cell number per subset and RNA yield. The study compared TCRB repertoires of sorted circulating CD4+ T cell subsets between recently diagnosed type 1 diabetes patients and matched healthy donors. Regulatory and stem cell-like memory subsets were obtained from only 8 patients and roughly 8 healthy donors, while naive and central memory subsets were obtained from all 30 or so donors. What the work shows at the level of the full study, not this receptor alone: Because cDNA was sequenced instead of genomic DNA, highly expressing activated cells could be over-represented, though the groups showed no difference in activation or CD3 levels. Patients with type 1 diabetes made fewer insertions and deleted more nucleotides at VDJ recombination sites, implying thymic rearrangement abnormalities. Only small numbers of individuals were included in the HLA sub-analyses, which left unresolved whether HLA type had any influence on TCRB rearrangement. Naive, central memory and regulatory TCRB repertoires appeared more similar among patients than among healthy donors. Shorter templates might be favored by PCR, yet because patient and control samples were amplified and corrected together, any such skew would affect both groups equally. In all four CD4+ subsets, TCRB CDR3 length was moderately but significantly shorter in type 1 diabetes patients.

Each donor gave one peripheral blood draw, around 100 mL on average, collected into heparinised tubes. A BD FACSAria II was used to sort naive, central memory, regulatory and stem cell-like memory CD4+ T cells with a panel that included CD45RO, CCR7, CD25, CD127, CD95 and CD27. Every sorted population had a purity above 95%. Right away, PBMCs were isolated by Lymphoprep density gradient centrifugation and were stained directly, with no culture step. So that batch effects would be minimized, each experiment stained and sorted samples in pairs, pairing one healthy donor with one patient. This receptor was identified in a man younger than 35 in good health. The rearranged chain carries TRBV28 and TRBJ1-5, and TRBD1 matches 9 of the central bases. Sequenced sample: stem cell memory CD4+ T cells from blood. The sample's cell subset or site, from its label and the paper: stem cell-like memory CD4+ T cells. The base sequence is TGTGCCAGCAGCGGGACAGGGATTCAGCCCCAGCATTTT. Translated, this gives CASSGTGIQPQHF.